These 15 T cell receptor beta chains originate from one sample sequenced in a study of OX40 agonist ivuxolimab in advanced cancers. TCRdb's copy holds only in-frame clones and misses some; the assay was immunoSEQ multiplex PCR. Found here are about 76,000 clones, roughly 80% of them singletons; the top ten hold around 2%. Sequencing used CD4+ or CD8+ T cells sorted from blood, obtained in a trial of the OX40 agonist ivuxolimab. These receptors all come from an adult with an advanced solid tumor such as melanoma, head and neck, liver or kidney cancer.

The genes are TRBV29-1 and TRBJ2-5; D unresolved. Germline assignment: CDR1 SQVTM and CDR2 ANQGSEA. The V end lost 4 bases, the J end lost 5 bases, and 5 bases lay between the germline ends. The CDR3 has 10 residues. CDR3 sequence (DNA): TGCAGCGTTGGCGGTGAGACCCAGTACTTC. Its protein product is CSVGGETQYF.

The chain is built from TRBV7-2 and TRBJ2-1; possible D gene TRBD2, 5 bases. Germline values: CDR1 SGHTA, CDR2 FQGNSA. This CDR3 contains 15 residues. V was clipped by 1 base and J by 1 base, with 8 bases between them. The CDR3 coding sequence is TGTGCCAGCAGCTTAGAAAGGAGGTCCTACAATGAGCAGTTCTTC. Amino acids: CASSLERRSYNEQFF.

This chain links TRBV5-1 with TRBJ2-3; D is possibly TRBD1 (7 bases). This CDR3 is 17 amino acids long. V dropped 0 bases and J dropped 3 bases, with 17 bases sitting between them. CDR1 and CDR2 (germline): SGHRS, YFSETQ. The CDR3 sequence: CASSLEGGQGVTDTQYF. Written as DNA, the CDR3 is TGCGCCAGCAGCTTGGAGGGGGGCCAGGGGGTAACAGATACGCAGTATTTT.

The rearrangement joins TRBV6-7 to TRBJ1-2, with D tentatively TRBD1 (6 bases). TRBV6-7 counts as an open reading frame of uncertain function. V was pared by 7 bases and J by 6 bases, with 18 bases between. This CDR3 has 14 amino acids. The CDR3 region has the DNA TGTGCCAGCACTCAAGGCAGGGGACGGGATGGCTACACCTTC. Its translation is CASTQGRGRDGYTF.

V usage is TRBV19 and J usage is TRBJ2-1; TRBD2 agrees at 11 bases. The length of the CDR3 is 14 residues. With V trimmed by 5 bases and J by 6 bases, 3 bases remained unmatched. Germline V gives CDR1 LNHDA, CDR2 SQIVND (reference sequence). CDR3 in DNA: TGTGCCAGTAGTCTTAGCGGGAGGGCCAATGAGCAGTTCTTC. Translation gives CASSLSGRANEQFF.

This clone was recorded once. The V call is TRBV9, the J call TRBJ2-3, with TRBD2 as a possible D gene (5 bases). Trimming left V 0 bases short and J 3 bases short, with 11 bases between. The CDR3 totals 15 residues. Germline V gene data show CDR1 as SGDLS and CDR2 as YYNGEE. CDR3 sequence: CASSVGGRWTDTQYF. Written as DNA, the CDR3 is TGTGCCAGCAGCGTAGGAGGGAGATGGACAGATACGCAGTATTTT.

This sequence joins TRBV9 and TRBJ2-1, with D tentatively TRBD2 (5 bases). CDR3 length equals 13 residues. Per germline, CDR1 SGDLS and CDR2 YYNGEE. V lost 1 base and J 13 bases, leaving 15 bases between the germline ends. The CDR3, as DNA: TGTGCCAGCAGCGTATCGTCGGCGGGCAATCAGTTCTTC. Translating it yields CASSVSSAGNQFF.

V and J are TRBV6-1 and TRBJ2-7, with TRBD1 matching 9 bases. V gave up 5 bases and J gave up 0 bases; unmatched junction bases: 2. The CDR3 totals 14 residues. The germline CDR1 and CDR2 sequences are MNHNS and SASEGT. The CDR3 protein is CASSRDRASYEQYF. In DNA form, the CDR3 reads TGTGCCAGCAGTCGGGACAGGGCCTCCTACGAGCAGTACTTC.

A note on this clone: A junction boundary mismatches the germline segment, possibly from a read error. Here the CDR3 DNA reads TGCGCCAGCAGCTTGGGTCCGGGAGAGGATCTGGACTTC. Its protein product is CASSLGPGEDLDF. The rearrangement links TRBV5-1 to TRBJ2-5, with D possibly being TRBD2 (6 bases). This CDR3 is 13 amino acids long. Germline CDR1 is SGHRS and CDR2 is YFSETQ.

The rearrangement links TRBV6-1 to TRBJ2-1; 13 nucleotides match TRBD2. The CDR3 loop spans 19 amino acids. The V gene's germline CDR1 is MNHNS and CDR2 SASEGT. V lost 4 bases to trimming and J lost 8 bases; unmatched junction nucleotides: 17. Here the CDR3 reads CASSGTSGGHRGFTDEQFF. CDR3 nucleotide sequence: TGTGCCAGCAGTGGGACTAGCGGGGGCCACAGGGGTTTTACGGATGAGCAGTTCTTC.

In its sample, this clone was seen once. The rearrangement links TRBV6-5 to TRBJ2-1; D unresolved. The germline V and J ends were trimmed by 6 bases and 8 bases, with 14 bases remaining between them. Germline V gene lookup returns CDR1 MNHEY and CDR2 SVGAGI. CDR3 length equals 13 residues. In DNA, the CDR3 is TGTGCCAGCAGCACCCGAGAATTCGATGAGCAGTTCTTC. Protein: CASSTREFDEQFF.

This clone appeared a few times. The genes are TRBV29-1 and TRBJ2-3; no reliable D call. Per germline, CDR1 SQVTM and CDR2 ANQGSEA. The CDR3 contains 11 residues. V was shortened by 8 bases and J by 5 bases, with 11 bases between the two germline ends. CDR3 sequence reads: CSSTKVDTQYF. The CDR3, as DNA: TGCAGCTCGACCAAAGTAGATACGCAGTATTTT.

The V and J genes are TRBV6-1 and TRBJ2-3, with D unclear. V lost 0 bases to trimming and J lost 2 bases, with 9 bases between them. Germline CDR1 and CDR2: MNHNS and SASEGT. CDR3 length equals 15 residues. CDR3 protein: CASSEASANTDTQYF. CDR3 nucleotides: TGTGCCAGCAGTGAAGCGAGTGCCAACACAGATACGCAGTATTTT.

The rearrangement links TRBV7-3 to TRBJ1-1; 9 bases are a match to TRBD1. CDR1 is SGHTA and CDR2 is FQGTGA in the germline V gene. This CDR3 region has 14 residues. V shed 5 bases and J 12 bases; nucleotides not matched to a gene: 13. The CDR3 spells CASSPVPGQGKPFF. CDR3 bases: TGTGCCAGCAGCCCCGTCCCGGGACAGGGTAAACCTTTCTTT.

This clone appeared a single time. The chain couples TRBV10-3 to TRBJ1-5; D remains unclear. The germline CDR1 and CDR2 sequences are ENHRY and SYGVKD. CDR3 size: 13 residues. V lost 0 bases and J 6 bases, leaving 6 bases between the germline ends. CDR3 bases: TGTGCCATCAGTGAGTCCCGGAGTCAGCCCCAGCATTTT. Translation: CAISESRSQPQHF.